This T cell receptor beta chain was retrieved from a study of blood T cell repertoires in COVID-19. Study summary: Specimens from acute and convalescent COVID-19 originated in the United States, Italy and Spain. From T cells, B-cell-depleted T cells, or PBMCs came the material, which was cDNA or gDNA.

Trimming shortened V by 3 bases and J by 2 bases, and 12 bases separated the two germline ends. CDR1 is SGHRS, CDR2 YFSETQ, per germline. The CDR3 spans 14 residues. Under the authors' procedure: By means of reference gene primer amplification, nucleated cell counts were estimated. Assay used: immunoSEQ multiplex PCR; TCRdb lists only in-frame clones, some missing. V, J and clone size were drawn from that table, and D and trimming were deduced from the DNA. The sample has 200,000 to 250,000 clones, roughly 85% seen once; the top ten hold 5% to 6.5%. This clone was counted only a few times. During active infection, Seattle patients enrolled and were then monitored through disease.

Input material: peripheral blood. This TCR derives from a man aged 45-60 years with COVID-19, enrolled during active disease. The chain combines TRBV5-1 with TRBJ2-7; D may be TRBD1 (5 bases). CDR3 DNA: TGCGCCAGCAGCTACCAGGGTAGAACCTACGAGCAGTACTTC. Encoded protein: CASSYQGRTYEQYF.